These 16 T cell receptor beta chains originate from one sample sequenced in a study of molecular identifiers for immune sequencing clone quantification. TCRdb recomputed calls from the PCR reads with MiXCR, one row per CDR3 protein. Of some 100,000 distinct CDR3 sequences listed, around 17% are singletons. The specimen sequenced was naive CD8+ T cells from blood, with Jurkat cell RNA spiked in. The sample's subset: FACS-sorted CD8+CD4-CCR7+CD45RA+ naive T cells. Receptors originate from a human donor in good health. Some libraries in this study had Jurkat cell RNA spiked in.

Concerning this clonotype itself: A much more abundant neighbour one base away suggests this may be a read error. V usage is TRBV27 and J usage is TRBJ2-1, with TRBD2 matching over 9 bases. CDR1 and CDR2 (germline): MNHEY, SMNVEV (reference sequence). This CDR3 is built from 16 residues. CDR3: CASERSRGRAYNEQIF. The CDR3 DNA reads TGTGCCAGCGAACGATCGCGCGGGAGGGCCTACAATGAGCAGATCTTC.

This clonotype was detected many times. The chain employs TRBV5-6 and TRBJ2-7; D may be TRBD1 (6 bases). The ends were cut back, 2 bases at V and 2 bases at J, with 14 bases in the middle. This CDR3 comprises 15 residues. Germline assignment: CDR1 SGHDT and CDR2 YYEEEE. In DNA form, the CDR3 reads TGTGCCAGCAGCTTTAGTGCCAGGGGACCCTACGAGCAGTACTTC. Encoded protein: CASSFSARGPYEQYF.

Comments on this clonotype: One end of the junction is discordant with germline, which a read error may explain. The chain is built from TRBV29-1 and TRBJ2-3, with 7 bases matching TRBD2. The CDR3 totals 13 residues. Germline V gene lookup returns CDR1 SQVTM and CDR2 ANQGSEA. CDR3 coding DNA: TGCAGCGTTGCCGGGGACTACACAGACACGCAGTATTTT. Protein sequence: CSVAGDYTDTQYF.

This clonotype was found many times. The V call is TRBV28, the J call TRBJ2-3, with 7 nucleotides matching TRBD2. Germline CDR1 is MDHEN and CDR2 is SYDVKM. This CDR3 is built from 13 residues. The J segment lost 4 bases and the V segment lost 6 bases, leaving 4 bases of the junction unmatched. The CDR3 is CASSLAGADTQYF. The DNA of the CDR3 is TGTGCCAGCAGCCTCGCGGGAGCAGATACGCAGTATTTT.

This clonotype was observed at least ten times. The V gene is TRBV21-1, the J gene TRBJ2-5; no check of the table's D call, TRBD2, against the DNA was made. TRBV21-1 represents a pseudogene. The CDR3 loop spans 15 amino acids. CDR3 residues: CASSKVPPPDETQYF. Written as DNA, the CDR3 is TGTGCCAGCAGCAAAGTACCTCCGCCGGACGAGACCCAGTACTTC.

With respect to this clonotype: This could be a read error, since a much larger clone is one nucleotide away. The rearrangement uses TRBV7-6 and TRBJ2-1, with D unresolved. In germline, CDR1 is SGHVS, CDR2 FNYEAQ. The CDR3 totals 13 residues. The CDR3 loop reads CASSLASNNGQFF. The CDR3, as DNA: TGTGCCAGCAGCTTAGCTAGCAACAATGGGCAGTTCTTC.

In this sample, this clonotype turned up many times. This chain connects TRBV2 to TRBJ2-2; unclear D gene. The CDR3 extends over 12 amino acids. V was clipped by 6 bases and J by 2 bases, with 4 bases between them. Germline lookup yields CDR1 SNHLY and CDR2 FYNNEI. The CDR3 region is CASSRNTGELFF. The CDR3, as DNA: TGTGCCAGCAGCAGAAACACCGGGGAGCTGTTTTTT.

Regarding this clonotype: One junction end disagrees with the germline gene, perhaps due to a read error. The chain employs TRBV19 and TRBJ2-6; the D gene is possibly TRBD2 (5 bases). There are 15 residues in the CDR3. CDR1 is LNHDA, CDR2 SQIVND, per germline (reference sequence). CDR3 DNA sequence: TGTGCCAGCAGTACACCGGAGGCTGGGGCCAACGTCCTGACTTTC. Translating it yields CASSTPEAGANVLTF.

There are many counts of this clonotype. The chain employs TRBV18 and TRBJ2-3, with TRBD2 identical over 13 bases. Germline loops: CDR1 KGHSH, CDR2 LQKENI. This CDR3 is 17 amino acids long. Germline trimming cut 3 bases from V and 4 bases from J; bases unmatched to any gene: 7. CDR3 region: CASSPGLAGYIADTQYF. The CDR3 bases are TGTGCCAGCTCACCGGGACTAGCGGGATACATCGCAGATACGCAGTATTTT.

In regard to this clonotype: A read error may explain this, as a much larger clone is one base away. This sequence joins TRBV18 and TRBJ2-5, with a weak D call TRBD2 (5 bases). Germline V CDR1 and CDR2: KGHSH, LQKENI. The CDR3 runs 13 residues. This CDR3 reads CASPPPREETQYF. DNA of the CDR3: TGTGCCAGCCCACCACCGAGGGAAGAGACCCAGTACTTC.

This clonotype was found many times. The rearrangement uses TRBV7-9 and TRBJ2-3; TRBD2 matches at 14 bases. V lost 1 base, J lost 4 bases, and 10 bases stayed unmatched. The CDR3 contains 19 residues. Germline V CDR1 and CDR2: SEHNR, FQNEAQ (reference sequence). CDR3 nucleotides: TGTGCCAGCAGCTTAGGACTAGCGGGAGGGGGAAGGGTCGCAGATACGCAGTATTTT. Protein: CASSLGLAGGGRVADTQYF.

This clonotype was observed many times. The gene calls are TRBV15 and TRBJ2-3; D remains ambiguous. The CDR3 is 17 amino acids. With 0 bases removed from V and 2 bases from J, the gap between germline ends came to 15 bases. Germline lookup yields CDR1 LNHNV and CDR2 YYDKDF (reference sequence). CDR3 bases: TGTGCCACCAGCAGAGAGCCGCGGCAGGTAGCCACAGATACGCAGTATTTT. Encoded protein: CATSREPRQVATDTQYF.

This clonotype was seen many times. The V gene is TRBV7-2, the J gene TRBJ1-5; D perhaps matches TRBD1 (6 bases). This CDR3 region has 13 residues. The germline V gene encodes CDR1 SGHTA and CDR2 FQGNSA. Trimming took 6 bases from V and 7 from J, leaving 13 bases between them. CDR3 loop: CASSQQGPQPQHF. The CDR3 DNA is TGTGCCAGCAGTCAGCAGGGGCCCCAGCCCCAGCATTTT.

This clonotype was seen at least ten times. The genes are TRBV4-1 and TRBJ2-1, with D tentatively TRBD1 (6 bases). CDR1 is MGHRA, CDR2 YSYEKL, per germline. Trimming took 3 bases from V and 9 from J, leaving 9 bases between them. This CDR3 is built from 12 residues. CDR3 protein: CASSQGASEQFF. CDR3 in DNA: TGCGCCAGCAGCCAGGGGGCATCTGAGCAGTTCTTC.

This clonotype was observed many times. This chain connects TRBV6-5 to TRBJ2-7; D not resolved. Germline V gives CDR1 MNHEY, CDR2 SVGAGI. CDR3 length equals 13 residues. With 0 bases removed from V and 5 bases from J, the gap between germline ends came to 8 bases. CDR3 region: CASSYSNGNEQYF. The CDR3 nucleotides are TGTGCCAGCAGTTACTCGAATGGGAACGAGCAGTACTTC.

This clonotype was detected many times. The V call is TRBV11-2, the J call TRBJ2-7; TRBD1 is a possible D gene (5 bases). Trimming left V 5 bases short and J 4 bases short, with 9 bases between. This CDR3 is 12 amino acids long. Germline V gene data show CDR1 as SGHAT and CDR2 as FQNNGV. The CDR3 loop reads CASSLTGYEQYF. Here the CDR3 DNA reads TGTGCCAGCAGCCTTACAGGTTACGAGCAGTACTTC.